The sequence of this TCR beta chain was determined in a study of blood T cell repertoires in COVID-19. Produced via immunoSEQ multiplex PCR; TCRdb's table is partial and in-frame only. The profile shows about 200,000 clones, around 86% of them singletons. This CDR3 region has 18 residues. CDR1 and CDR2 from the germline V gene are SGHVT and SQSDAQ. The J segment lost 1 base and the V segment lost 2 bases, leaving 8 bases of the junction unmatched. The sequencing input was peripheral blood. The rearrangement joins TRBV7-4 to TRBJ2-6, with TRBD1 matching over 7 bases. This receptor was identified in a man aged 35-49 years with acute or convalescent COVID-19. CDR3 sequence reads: CASSLFQGVESGANVLTF. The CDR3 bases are TGTGCCAGCAGCTTATTTCAGGGGGTTGAATCTGGGGCCAACGTCCTGACTTTC. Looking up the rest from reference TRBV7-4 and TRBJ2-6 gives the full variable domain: GAGVSQSPRYKVAKRGRDVALRCDSISGHVTLYWYRQTLGQGSEVLTYSQSDAQRDKSGRPSGRFSAERPERSVSTLKIQRTEQGDSAVYLCASSLFQGVESGANVLTFGAGSRLTVL.